This T cell receptor (beta chain) was identified during a study of shared clonotypes between healthy human individuals. Germline loops: CDR1 SGHKS, CDR2 YYEKEE (reference sequence). This CDR3 is built from 19 residues. V trimming: 5 bases; J trimming: 3 bases; junction bases outside the gene matches: 17. Running of the assay took place at deep level. Replicate PCRs run on sorted subsets employed 200 ng DNA, 25,000 to 35,000 T cell genomes. Data came from immunoSEQ multiplex PCR; TCRdb stores just in-frame clones and leaves some out. The profile covers some 740,000 clones, with over 90% appearing a single time and under 30% taken by the ten largest. Naive CD8 populations comprised CD45RO-negative cells positively selected for CCR7, excluding terminally differentiated effector memory CD45RA+ cells.

The TCR sequence derives from a man aged 25-45 years in good health. This chain uses TRBV5-5 with TRBJ2-6; 7 nucleotides align to TRBD2. Sequencing was performed on naive CD8+ T cells sorted from blood. In DNA form, the CDR3 reads TGTGCCAGCAGTCAGACCCCGGGACTACCCTCCGGTGGGGCCAACGTCCTGACTTTC. It specifies CASSQTPGLPSGGANVLTF.